This T cell receptor beta chain is drawn from a study of radiation and T cells in renal cell carcinoma. Sequenced by immunoSEQ multiplex PCR; TCRdb stores in-frame clones only, minus some. The profile shows about 130,000 clones, roughly 80% of them singletons. Germline V lookup: CDR1 SGHNT, CDR2 YYREEE (reference sequence). Losses at the gene ends were 6 bases for V and 4 bases for J; bases not matched to a gene: 8. The CDR3 is 15 amino acids. Time point of the sample: baseline pretreatment blood. Noted treatment: 15 Gy SBRT to primary tumor, nephrectomy 4 weeks later. The TCR originated in a woman aged 60-75 years with renal cell carcinoma. The rearrangement joins TRBV5-4 to TRBJ2-2, with TRBD2 identical over 8 bases. The sample here was blood, taken from a patient whose treatment included radiotherapy and nephrectomy. CDR3 protein: CASTLSGVGTGELFF. CDR3 sequence (DNA): TGTGCCAGCACCCTTAGCGGGGTTGGCACCGGGGAGCTGTTTTTT.